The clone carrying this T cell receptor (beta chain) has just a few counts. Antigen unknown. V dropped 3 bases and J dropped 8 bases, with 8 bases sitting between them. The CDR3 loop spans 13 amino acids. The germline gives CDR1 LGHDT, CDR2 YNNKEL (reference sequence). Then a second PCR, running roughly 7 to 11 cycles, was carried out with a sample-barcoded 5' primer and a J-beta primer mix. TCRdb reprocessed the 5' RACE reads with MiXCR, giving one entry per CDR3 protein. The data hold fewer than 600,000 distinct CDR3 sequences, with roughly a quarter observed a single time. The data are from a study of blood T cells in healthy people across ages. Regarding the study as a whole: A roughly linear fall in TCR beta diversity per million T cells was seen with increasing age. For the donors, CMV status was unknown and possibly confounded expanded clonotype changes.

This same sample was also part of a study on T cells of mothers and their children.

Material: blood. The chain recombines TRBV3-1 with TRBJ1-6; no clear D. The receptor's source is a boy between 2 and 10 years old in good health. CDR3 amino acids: CASSHPGDSPLHF. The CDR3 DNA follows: TGTGCCAGCAGCCATCCCGGAGATTCACCCCTCCACTTT.